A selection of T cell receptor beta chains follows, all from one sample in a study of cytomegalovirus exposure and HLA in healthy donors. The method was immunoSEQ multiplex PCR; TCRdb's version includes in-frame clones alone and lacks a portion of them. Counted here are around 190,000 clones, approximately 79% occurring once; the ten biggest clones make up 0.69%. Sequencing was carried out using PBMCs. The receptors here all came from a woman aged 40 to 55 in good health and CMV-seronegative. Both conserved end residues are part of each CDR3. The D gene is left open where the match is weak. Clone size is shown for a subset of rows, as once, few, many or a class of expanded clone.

DNA: TGCGCCAGCAGCTTGTACAGGACCCGTGGGGCCCAGTACTTC
CDR3: CASSLYRTRGAQYF
D: .
size: .
V: TRBV5-1
length: 14
J: TRBJ2-5

DNA: TGTGCCAGCACTCAAGCACGAGGCAGGGGTGGTCAGCCCCAGCATTTT
CDR3: CASTQARGRGGQPQHF
D: .
size: once
V: TRBV6-6
length: 16
J: TRBJ1-5

DNA: TGTGCCAGCAGCTTACCCGGGGAGGACTATGGCTACACCTTC
CDR3: CASSLPGEDYGYTF
D: .
size: .
V: TRBV7-9
length: 14
J: TRBJ1-2

DNA: TGTGCCAGCAGCGTAGAGGGGTGGGACAATCAGCCCCAGCATTTT
CDR3: CASSVEGWDNQPQHF
D: .
size: .
V: TRBV9
length: 15
J: TRBJ1-5

DNA: TGTGCCAGCAGCTTGACTAGCGGAGAGGCGCTGTTTTTT
CDR3: CASSLTSGEALFF
D: TRBD2
size: few
V: TRBV5-8
length: 13
J: TRBJ2-2

DNA: TGTGCCAGCAGCGAAGGGGGCTATCAGCCCCAGCATTTT
CDR3: CASSEGGYQPQHF
D: TRBD1
size: few
V: TRBV9
length: 13
J: TRBJ1-5

DNA: TGTGCCAGCACTAATCTACGGGGTAACACTGAAGCTTTCTTT
CDR3: CASTNLRGNTEAFF
D: .
size: .
V: TRBV28
length: 14
J: TRBJ1-1

DNA: TGTGCCAGCAGTTACTCGAGTCGGCAGTTCTTC
CDR3: CASSYSSRQFF
D: .
size: .
V: TRBV6-6
length: 11
J: TRBJ2-1

DNA: TGTGCCAGCAGCCGGAGGGTTCCTCCACGCTATGGCTACACCTTC
CDR3: CASSRRVPPRYGYTF
D: .
size: once
V: TRBV4-2
length: 15
J: TRBJ1-2

DNA: TGTGCCAGCAGGGGAGCGGGAGGATTCACCGGGGAGCTGTTTTTT
CDR3: CASRGAGGFTGELFF
D: TRBD2
size: .
V: TRBV25-1
length: 15
J: TRBJ2-2

DNA: TGCGCCAGCAGCCACACTAGCGGAAGCACAGATACGCAGTATTTT
CDR3: CASSHTSGSTDTQYF
D: TRBD2
size: .
V: TRBV4-3
length: 15
J: TRBJ2-3

DNA: TGTGCCAGTAGCTTGCGCCGCCCGCAAGAGACCCAGTACTTC
CDR3: CASSLRRPQETQYF
D: .
size: few
V: TRBV19
length: 14
J: TRBJ2-5

DNA: TGTGCCAGCAGCTTAATCGGGACAGGGGAAGCTTTCTTT
CDR3: CASSLIGTGEAFF
D: TRBD1
size: .
V: TRBV7-2
length: 13
J: TRBJ1-1

DNA: TGTGCCAGCAATCGGGGATTGAGCAATCAGCCCCAGCATTTT
CDR3: CASNRGLSNQPQHF
D: .
size: few
V: TRBV6-1
length: 14
J: TRBJ1-5

DNA: TGCGCCAGCAGCCAAGGAATCAGGGCTACTAGCACAGATACGCAGTATTTT
CDR3: CASSQGIRATSTDTQYF
D: .
size: .
V: TRBV4-3
length: 17
J: TRBJ2-3

DNA: TGTGCCAGCAGCTTAGATTGGAATAGAGGGGAGACCCAGTACTTC
CDR3: CASSLDWNRGETQYF
D: .
size: .
V: TRBV11-2
length: 15
J: TRBJ2-5

DNA: TGTGCCAGCAGTGTAGGCAGGGGGTTCTACAATGAGCAGTTCTTC
CDR3: CASSVGRGFYNEQFF
D: TRBD1
size: .
V: TRBV25-1
length: 15
J: TRBJ2-1

DNA: TGTGCCAGCAGCCTCGGGGGTTTCCCGAACACTGAAGCTTTCTTT
CDR3: CASSLGGFPNTEAFF
D: .
size: .
V: TRBV5-5
length: 15
J: TRBJ1-1

DNA: TGTGCCAGCAGTTACCCCTCAGCTAGCGGGAGTCTCGAGCAGTACTTC
CDR3: CASSYPSASGSLEQYF
D: TRBD2
size: .
V: TRBV28
length: 16
J: TRBJ2-7

DNA: TGTGCCAGCAGCTTAACAGGGGTCTATGGCTACACCTTC
CDR3: CASSLTGVYGYTF
D: TRBD1
size: .
V: TRBV5-6
length: 13
J: TRBJ1-2

DNA: TGTGCCAGCAGTGGAGGACAGGGCCCTGGCTACACCTTC
CDR3: CASSGGQGPGYTF
D: TRBD1
size: .
V: TRBV6-1
length: 13
J: TRBJ1-2

DNA: TGTGCCAGCAGCTTAAAGACTAGCGGGAGAGAGAATGAGCAGTTCTTC
CDR3: CASSLKTSGRENEQFF
D: TRBD2
size: .
V: TRBV7-8
length: 16
J: TRBJ2-1

DNA: TGCGCCAGCAGCCAACTAGCGGCCTCCTACAATGAGCAGTTCTTC
CDR3: CASSQLAASYNEQFF
D: TRBD2
size: .
V: TRBV4-1
length: 15
J: TRBJ2-1

DNA: TGTGCCAGCTCACCAGGTAACAGACAAGAGACCCAGTACTTC
CDR3: CASSPGNRQETQYF
D: .
size: .
V: TRBV18
length: 14
J: TRBJ2-5

DNA: TGTGCCAGCAGCTTGGGGGTTACAGGGCAGGGTGACTATGGCTACACCTTC
CDR3: CASSLGVTGQGDYGYTF
D: .
size: .
V: TRBV5-6
length: 17
J: TRBJ1-2

DNA: TGTGCCAGCAGCCCCTCGAGGACAGGGACCGGGGCCAACGTCCTGACTTTC
CDR3: CASSPSRTGTGANVLTF
D: TRBD1
size: .
V: TRBV7-9
length: 17
J: TRBJ2-6

DNA: TGTGCCAGCAGCCGTTTCTCTGGACTAGCGGAGACCCAGTACTTC
CDR3: CASSRFSGLAETQYF
D: TRBD2
size: .
V: TRBV5-4
length: 15
J: TRBJ2-5

DNA: TGTGCCAGCGAAGGTGGGATGACGGGGGAGACCCAGTACTTC
CDR3: CASEGGMTGETQYF
D: .
size: .
V: TRBV28
length: 14
J: TRBJ2-5

DNA: TGTGCCAGTAGCAACCTAAGGGACAGGGGTACGGGGGCCAACGTCCTGACTTTC
CDR3: CASSNLRDRGTGANVLTF
D: TRBD1
size: .
V: TRBV19
length: 18
J: TRBJ2-6

DNA: TGTGCCAGCAGCCAAGATCTCCTAGCGGGAGGTACGCAGTATTTT
CDR3: CASSQDLLAGGTQYF
D: TRBD2
size: .
V: TRBV4-2
length: 15
J: TRBJ2-3

DNA: TGTGCCAGCAGCCCGAGACATCTTACCTACGAGCAGTACTTC
CDR3: CASSPRHLTYEQYF
D: .
size: .
V: TRBV11-3
length: 14
J: TRBJ2-7

DNA: TGTGCCAGCGCAGGGCTTTGGGACACCGGGGAGCTGTTTTTT
CDR3: CASAGLWDTGELFF
D: .
size: .
V: TRBV6-1
length: 14
J: TRBJ2-2

DNA: TGTGCCAGCAGTCCACAGGGGGCGCAGAACACCGGGGAGCTGTTTTTT
CDR3: CASSPQGAQNTGELFF
D: TRBD1
size: .
V: TRBV28
length: 16
J: TRBJ2-2

DNA: TGTGCCAGTAGTACAGCCGGGGACAGGGGTAAGGCTTTCTTT
CDR3: CASSTAGDRGKAFF
D: TRBD1
size: .
V: TRBV19
length: 14
J: TRBJ1-1

DNA: TGTGCCAGCAGTCTCTTGGACACCTACAATGAGCAGTTCTTC
CDR3: CASSLLDTYNEQFF
D: .
size: .
V: TRBV6-5
length: 14
J: TRBJ2-1

DNA: TGTGCCAGCAGTCCGAGACAGGGGGCGGGCAATCAGCCCCAGCATTTT
CDR3: CASSPRQGAGNQPQHF
D: TRBD1
size: .
V: TRBV28
length: 16
J: TRBJ1-5

DNA: TGTGCCGGAAGATCAGGGGGCGCAGGGTATGGCTACACCTTC
CDR3: CAGRSGGAGYGYTF
D: TRBD1
size: once
V: TRBV30
length: 14
J: TRBJ1-2

DNA: TGTGCCAGCAGTGAAGGTCAGGGTCTTTTGGACACTGAAGCTTTCTTT
CDR3: CASSEGQGLLDTEAFF
D: .
size: .
V: TRBV6-1
length: 16
J: TRBJ1-1

DNA: TGCAGCGTTGAAGAAGCCTCCTATGGCTACACCTTC
CDR3: CSVEEASYGYTF
D: .
size: .
V: TRBV29-1
length: 12
J: TRBJ1-2